The rows below give T cell receptor beta chains drawn from one sample of a study of monozygotic twins with inflammatory bowel disease. From its re-call of the 5' RACE reads, TCRdb lists each CDR3 protein once, without DNA. The sample data list around 380,000 distinct CDR3 sequences. The source material was blood. These receptors originate from a human donor with ulcerative colitis or Crohn's disease, or a healthy co-twin of an affected twin (not recorded which). CDR3s include the opening cysteine and the closing phenylalanine or tryptophan.

j_call: TRBJ1-1
v_call: TRBV7-2
cdr3_aa: CASSSPNGQMNTEAFF

j_call: TRBJ1-5
v_call: TRBV4-2
cdr3_aa: CASSQSGGTVPGPQHF

j_call: TRBJ1-1
v_call: TRBV6-5
cdr3_aa: CASRIQTNTEAFF

j_call: TRBJ2-7
v_call: TRBV15
cdr3_aa: CATSRPPWQDQYEQYF

j_call: TRBJ1-2
v_call: TRBV28
cdr3_aa: CASSFRTREGGYTF

j_call: TRBJ2-2
v_call: TRBV4-3
cdr3_aa: CASSSDRDTGELFF

j_call: TRBJ1-2
v_call: TRBV12-3/TRBV12-4
cdr3_aa: CASSSGFESGYTF

j_call: TRBJ2-6
v_call: TRBV11-3
cdr3_aa: CASSQTPGWAGGPSGANVLTF

j_call: TRBJ2-1
v_call: TRBV7-8
cdr3_aa: CASTRGPLTNEQFF

j_call: TRBJ1-5
v_call: TRBV12-3/TRBV12-4
cdr3_aa: CASSFGGNQPQHF

j_call: TRBJ2-1
v_call: TRBV6-2/TRBV6-3
cdr3_aa: CATQQGLAGGEQFF

j_call: TRBJ1-1
v_call: TRBV7-9
cdr3_aa: CASSLTDRPNTEAFF

j_call: TRBJ1-1
v_call: TRBV18
cdr3_aa: CASSPPNRSPNTEAFF

j_call: TRBJ1-3
v_call: TRBV29-1
cdr3_aa: CSVVDGSGNTIYF

j_call: TRBJ2-7
v_call: TRBV5-1
cdr3_aa: CASSPSGTTAVGYEQYF

j_call: TRBJ2-1
v_call: TRBV5-1
cdr3_aa: CASSPESGPNYNEQFF

j_call: TRBJ2-6
v_call: TRBV6-2/TRBV6-3
cdr3_aa: CASSYSKRRPPRKGSGANVLTF

j_call: TRBJ2-1
v_call: TRBV27
cdr3_aa: CASSLFGEQFF

j_call: TRBJ1-6
v_call: TRBV7-2
cdr3_aa: CASSLRRGKDSPLHF

j_call: TRBJ1-5
v_call: TRBV7-2
cdr3_aa: CASSLGEISNQPQHF

j_call: TRBJ1-2
v_call: TRBV6-1
cdr3_aa: CASSESRGYVYGYTF

j_call: TRBJ2-7
v_call: TRBV29-1
cdr3_aa: CSVESRSSYEQYF

j_call: TRBJ2-4
v_call: TRBV28
cdr3_aa: CASSLSRVGNIQYF

j_call: TRBJ2-2
v_call: TRBV15
cdr3_aa: CATSRTANTGELFF

j_call: TRBJ2-7
v_call: TRBV14
cdr3_aa: CASSHSGQGATKYF

j_call: TRBJ2-3
v_call: TRBV6-5
cdr3_aa: CASSYSELGWGDTQYF

j_call: TRBJ1-5
v_call: TRBV19
cdr3_aa: CASSSNRGNQPQHF

j_call: TRBJ1-3
v_call: TRBV29-1
cdr3_aa: CSVVLGPGNTIYF

j_call: TRBJ2-3
v_call: TRBV28
cdr3_aa: CASSPLTGRTSTNTQYF